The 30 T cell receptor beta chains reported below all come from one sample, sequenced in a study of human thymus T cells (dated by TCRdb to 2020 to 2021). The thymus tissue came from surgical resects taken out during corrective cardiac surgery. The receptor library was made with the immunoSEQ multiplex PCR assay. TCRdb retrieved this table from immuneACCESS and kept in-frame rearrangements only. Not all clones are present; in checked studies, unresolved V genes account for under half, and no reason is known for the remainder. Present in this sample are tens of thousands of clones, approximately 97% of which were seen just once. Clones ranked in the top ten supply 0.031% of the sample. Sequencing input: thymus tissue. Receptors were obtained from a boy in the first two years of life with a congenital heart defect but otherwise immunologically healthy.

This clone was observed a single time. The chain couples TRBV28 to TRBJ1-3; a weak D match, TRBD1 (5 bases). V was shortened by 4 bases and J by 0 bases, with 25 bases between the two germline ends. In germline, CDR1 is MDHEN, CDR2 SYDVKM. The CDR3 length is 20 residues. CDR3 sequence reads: CASSSNRTPVYFSSGNTIYF. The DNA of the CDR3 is TGTGCCAGCAGTTCGAACAGGACGCCTGTTTACTTTAGCTCTGGAAACACCATATATTTT.

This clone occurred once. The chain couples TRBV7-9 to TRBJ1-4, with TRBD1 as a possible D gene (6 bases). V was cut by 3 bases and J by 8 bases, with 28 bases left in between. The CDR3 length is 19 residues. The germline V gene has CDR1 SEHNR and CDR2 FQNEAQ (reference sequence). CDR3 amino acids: CASSFPAAPGRGVGEKLFF. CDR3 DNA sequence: TGTGCCAGCAGCTTCCCCGCAGCGCCCGGCAGGGGAGTAGGGGAAAAACTGTTTTTT. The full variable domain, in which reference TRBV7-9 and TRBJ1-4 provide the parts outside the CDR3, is DTGVSQNPRHKITKRGQNVTFRCDPISEHNRLYWYRQTLGQGPEFLTYFQNEAQLEKSRLLSDRFSAERPKGSFSTLEIQRTEQGDSAMYLCASSFPAAPGRGVGEKLFFGSGTQLSVL.

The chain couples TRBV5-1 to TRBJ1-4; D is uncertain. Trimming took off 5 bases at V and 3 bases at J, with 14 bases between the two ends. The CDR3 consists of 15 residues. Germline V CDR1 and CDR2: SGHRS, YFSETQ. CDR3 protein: CASSREGGSNEKLFF. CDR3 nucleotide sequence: TGCGCCAGCAGTCGCGAAGGTGGGTCTAATGAAAAACTGTTTTTT.

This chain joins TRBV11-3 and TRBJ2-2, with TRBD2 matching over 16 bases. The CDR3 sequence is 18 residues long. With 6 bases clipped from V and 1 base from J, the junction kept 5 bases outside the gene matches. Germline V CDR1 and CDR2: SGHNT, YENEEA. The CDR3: CASRAGTSGRGNTGELFF. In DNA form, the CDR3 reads TGTGCCAGCAGAGCCGGGACTAGCGGGAGGGGGAACACCGGGGAGCTGTTTTTT.

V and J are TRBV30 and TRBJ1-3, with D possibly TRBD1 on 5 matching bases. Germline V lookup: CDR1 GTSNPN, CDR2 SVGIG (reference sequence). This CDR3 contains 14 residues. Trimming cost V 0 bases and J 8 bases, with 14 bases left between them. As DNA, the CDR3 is TGTGCCTGGAGTGTACATGGGGGGGAAGACACCATATATTTT. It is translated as CAWSVHGGEDTIYF. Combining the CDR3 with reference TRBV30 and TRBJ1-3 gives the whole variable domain SQTIHQWPATLVQPVGSPLSLECTVEGTSNPNLYWYRQAAGRGLQLLFYSVGIGQISSEVPQNLSASRPQDRQFILSSKKLLLSDSGFYLCAWSVHGGEDTIYFGEGSWLTVV.

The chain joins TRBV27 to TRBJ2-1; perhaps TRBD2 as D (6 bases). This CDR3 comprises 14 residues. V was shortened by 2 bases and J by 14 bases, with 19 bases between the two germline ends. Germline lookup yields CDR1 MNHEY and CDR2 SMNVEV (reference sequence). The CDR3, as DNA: TGTGCCAGCAGTTTACTCCCTCACGGGAGAGGGGAGTTCTTC. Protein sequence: CASSLLPHGRGEFF.

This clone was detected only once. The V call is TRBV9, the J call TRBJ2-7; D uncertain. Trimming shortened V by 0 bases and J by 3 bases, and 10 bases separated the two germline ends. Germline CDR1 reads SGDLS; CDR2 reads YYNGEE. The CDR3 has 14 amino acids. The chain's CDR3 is CASSVAGPNYEQYF. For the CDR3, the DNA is TGTGCCAGCAGCGTAGCAGGTCCCAACTACGAGCAGTACTTC. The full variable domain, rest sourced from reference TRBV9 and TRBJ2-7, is DSGVTQTPKHLITATGQRVTLRCSPRSGDLSVYWYQQSLDQGLQFLIQYYNGEERAKGNILERFSAQQFPDLHSELNLSSLELGDSALYFCASSVAGPNYEQYFGPGTRLTVT.

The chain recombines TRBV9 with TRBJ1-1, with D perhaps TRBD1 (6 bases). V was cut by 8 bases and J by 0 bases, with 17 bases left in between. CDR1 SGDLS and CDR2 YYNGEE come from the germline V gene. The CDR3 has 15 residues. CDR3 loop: CARAERGQLNTEAFF. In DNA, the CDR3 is TGTGCCAGAGCGGAAAGGGGACAACTGAACACTGAAGCTTTCTTT.

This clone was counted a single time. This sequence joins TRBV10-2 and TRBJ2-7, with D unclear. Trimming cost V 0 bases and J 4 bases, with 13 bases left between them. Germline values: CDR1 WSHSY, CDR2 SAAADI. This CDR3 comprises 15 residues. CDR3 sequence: CASSESLATPYEQYF. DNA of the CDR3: TGCGCCAGCAGTGAGTCGCTGGCGACACCGTACGAGCAGTACTTC.

This chain's CDR3 is CASSQHPGLAGGTYEQYF. Written as DNA, the CDR3 is TGTGCCAGCAGCCAACATCCGGGACTAGCGGGGGGGACCTACGAGCAGTACTTC. The rearrangement links TRBV7-2 to TRBJ2-7, with 16 bases matching TRBD2. The CDR3 has 18 amino acids. The V and J ends lost 5 bases and 2 bases, in that order; junction bases with no gene match: 9. Germline V lookup: CDR1 SGHTA, CDR2 FQGNSA.

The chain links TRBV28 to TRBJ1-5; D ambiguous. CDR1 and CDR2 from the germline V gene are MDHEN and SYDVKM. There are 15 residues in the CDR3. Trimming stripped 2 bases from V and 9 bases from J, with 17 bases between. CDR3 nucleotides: TGTGCCAGCAGTTTAACCGGAAAGGAGAATAGGCCCCAGCATTTT. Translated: CASSLTGKENRPQHF.

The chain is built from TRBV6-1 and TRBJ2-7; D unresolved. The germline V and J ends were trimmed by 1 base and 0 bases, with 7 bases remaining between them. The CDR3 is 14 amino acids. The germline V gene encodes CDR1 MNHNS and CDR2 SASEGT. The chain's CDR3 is CASSEDRDSYEQYF. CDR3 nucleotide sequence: TGTGCCAGCAGTGAAGATAGGGACTCCTACGAGCAGTACTTC.

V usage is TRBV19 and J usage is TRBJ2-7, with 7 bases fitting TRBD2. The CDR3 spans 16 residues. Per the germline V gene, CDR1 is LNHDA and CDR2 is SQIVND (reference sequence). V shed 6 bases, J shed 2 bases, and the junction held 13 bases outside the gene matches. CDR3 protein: CASSDIRSGAPYEQYF. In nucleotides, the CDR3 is TGTGCCAGTAGCGATATTAGGAGCGGGGCCCCCTACGAGCAGTACTTC.

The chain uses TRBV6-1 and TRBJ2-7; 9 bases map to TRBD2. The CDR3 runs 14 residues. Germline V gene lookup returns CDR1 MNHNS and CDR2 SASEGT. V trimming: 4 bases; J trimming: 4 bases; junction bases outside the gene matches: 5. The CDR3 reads CASSGGLAPYEQYF. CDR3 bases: TGTGCCAGCAGTGGGGGACTAGCCCCATACGAGCAGTACTTC.

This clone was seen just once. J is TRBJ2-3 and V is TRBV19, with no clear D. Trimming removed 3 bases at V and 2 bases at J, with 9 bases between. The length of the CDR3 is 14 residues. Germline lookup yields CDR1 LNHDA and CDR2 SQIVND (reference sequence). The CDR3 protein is CASSMTKNTDTQYF. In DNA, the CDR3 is TGTGCCAGTAGTATGACCAAAAACACAGATACGCAGTATTTT.

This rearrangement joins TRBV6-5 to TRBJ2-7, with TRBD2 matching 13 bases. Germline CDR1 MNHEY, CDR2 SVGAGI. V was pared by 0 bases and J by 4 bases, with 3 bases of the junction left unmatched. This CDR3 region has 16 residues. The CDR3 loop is CASSYSTSGRGYEQYF. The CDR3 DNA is TGTGCCAGCAGTTACTCAACTAGCGGGAGGGGTTACGAGCAGTACTTC.

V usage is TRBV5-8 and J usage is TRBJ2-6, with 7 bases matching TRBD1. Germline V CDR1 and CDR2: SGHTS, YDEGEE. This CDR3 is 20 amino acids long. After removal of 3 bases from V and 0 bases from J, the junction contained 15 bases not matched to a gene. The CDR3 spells CASSSDLLGQLLSGANVLTF. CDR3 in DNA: TGTGCCAGCAGCTCAGACTTGTTGGGACAGCTACTCTCTGGGGCCAACGTCCTGACTTTC.

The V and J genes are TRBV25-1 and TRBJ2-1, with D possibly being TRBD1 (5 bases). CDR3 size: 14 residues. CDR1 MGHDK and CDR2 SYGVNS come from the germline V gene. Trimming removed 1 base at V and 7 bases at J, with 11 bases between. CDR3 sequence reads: CASSESRVRNEQFF. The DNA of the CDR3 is TGTGCCAGCAGTGAATCCAGGGTACGAAATGAGCAGTTCTTC.

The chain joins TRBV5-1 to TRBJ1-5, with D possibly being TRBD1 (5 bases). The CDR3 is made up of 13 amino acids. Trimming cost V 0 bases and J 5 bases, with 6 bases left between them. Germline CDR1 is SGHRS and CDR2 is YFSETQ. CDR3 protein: CASSLAGDQPQHF. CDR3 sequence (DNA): TGCGCCAGCAGCTTGGCGGGGGATCAGCCCCAGCATTTT.

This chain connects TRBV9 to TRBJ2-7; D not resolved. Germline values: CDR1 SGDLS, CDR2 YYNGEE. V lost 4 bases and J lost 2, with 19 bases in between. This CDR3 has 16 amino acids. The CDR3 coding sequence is TGTGCCAGCAGCCCCCATGGGGATTTCTTTCCCTACGAGCAGTACTTC. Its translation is CASSPHGDFFPYEQYF. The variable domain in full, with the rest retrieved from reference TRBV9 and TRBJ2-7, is DSGVTQTPKHLITATGQRVTLRCSPRSGDLSVYWYQQSLDQGLQFLIQYYNGEERAKGNILERFSAQQFPDLHSELNLSSLELGDSALYFCASSPHGDFFPYEQYFGPGTRLTVT.

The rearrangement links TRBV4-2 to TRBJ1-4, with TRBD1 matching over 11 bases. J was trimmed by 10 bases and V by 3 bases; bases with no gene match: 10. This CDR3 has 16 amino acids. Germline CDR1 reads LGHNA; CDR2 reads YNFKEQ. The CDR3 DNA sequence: TGTGCCAGCAGCCATTTCGGACAGGGGGCGGTCGGAAAACTGTTTTTT. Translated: CASSHFGQGAVGKLFF.

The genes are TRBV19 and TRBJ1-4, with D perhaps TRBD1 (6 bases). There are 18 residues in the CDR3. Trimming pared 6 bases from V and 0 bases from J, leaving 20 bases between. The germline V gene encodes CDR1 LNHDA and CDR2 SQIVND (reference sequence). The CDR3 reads CASSHIDPDRPTNEKLFF. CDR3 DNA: TGTGCCAGTAGCCACATAGACCCCGACAGGCCAACTAATGAAAAACTGTTTTTT.

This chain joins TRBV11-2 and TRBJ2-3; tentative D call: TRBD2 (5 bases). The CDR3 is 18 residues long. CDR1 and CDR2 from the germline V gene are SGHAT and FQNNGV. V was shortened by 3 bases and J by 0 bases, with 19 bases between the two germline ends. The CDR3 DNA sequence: TGTGCCAGCAGCTTCACGGAGGAAGGGATACTTAGCACAGATACGCAGTATTTT. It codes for CASSFTEEGILSTDTQYF.

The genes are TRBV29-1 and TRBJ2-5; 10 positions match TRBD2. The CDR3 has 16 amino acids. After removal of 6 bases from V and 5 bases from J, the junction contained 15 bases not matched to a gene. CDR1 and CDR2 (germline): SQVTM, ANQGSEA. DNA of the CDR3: TGCAGCGTCCGGGGACTAGCGCCCCTTCGGCGGGAGACCCAGTACTTC. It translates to CSVRGLAPLRRETQYF.

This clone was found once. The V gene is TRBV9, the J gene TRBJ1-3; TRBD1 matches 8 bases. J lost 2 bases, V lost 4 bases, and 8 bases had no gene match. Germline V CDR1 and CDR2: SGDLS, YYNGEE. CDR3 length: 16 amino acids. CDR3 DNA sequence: TGTGCCAGCAGCCAGATGAGGACAGGGACTGGAAACACCATATATTTT. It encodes CASSQMRTGTGNTIYF.

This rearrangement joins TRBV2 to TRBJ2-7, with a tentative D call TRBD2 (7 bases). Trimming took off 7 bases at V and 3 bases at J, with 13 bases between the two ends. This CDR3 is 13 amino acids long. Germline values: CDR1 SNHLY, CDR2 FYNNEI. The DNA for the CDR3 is TGTGCCAGCACGGGGGGCTGCAGCTACGAGCAGTACTTC. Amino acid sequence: CASTGGCSYEQYF.

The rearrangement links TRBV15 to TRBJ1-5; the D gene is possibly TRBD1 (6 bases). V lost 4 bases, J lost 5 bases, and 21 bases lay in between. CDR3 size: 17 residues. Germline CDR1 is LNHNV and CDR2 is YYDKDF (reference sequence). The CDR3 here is CATSTGLTGRCDQPQHF. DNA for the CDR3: TGTGCCACCAGCACGGGACTCACAGGGAGGTGCGATCAGCCCCAGCATTTT.

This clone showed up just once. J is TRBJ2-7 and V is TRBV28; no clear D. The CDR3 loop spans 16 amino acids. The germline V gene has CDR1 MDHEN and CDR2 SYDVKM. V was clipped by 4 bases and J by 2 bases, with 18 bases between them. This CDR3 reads CASSSCVEFKPYEQYF. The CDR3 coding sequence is TGTGCCAGCAGTTCCTGCGTGGAATTTAAGCCCTACGAGCAGTACTTC.

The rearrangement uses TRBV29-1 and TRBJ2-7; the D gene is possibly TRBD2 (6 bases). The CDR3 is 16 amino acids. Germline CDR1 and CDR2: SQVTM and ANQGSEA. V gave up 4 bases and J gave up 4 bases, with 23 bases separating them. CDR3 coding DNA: TGCAGCGTTGTGACTTTGCGCGGGGCGGGTTGGTACGAGCAGTACTTC. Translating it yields CSVVTLRGAGWYEQYF.

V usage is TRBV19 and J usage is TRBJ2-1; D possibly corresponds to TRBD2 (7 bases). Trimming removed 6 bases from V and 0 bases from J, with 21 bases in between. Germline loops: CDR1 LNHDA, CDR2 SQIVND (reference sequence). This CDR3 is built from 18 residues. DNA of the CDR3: TGTGCCAGTAGCCTGAAGGGGGGGATAGCTCCCTCCTACAATGAGCAGTTCTTC. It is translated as CASSLKGGIAPSYNEQFF.